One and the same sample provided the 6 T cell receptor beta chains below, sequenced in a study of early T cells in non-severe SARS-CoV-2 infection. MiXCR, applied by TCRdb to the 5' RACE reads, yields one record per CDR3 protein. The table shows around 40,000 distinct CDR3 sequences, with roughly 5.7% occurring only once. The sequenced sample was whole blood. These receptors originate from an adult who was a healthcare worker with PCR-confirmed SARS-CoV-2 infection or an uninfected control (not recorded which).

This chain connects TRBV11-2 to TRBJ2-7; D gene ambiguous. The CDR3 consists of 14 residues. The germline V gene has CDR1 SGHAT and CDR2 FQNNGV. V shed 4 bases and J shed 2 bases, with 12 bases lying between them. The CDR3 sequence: CASSSQAFPYEQYF. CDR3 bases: TGTGCCAGCAGCTCCCAAGCGTTCCCCTACGAGCAGTACTTC. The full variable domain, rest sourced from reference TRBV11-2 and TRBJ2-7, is EAGVAQSPRYKIIEKRQSVAFWCNPISGHATLYWYQQILGQGPKLLIQFQNNGVVDDSQLPKDRFSAERLKGVDSTLKIQPAKLEDSAVYLCASSSQAFPYEQYFGPGTRLTVT.

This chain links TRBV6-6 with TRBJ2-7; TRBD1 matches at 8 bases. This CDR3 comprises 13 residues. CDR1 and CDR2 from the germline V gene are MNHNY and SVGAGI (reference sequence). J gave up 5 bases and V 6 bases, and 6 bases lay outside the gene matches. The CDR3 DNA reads TGTGCCAGCAGGCCACAGGGGGGCCACGAGCAGTACTTC. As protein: CASRPQGGHEQYF.

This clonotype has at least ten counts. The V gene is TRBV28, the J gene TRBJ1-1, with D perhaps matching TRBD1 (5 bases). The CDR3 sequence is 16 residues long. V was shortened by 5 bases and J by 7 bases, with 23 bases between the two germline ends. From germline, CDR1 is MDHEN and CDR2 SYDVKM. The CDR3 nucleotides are TGTGCCAGCAGTACCTGGAATTCAGGGAGAACACTTGAAGCTTTCTTT. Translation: CASSTWNSGRTLEAFF.

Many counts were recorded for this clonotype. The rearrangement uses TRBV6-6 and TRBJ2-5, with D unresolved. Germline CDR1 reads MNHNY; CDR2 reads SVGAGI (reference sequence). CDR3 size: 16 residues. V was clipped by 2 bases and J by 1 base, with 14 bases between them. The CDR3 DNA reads TGTGCCAGCAGTTACCCGACGAAGGACGGCCAAGAGACCCAGTACTTC. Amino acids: CASSYPTKDGQETQYF.

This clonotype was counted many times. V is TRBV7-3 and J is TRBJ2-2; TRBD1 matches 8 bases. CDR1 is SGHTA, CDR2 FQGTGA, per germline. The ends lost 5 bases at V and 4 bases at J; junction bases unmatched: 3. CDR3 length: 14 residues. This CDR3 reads CASSQGQGTGELFF. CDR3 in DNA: TGTGCCAGCAGCCAAGGACAGGGCACCGGGGAGCTGTTTTTT.

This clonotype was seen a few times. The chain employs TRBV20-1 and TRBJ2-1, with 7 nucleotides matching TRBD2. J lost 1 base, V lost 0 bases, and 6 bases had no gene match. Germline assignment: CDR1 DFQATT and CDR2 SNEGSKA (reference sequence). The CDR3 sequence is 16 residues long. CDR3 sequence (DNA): TGCAGTGCTAGAGATTTACGCGGGAGATCCTACAATGAGCAGTTCTTC. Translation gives CSARDLRGRSYNEQFF.